The 17 T cell receptor beta chains below all came from one sample that was sequenced in a study of T cells after yellow fever vaccination. TCRdb itself ran the 5' RACE reads through MiXCR, one entry per CDR3 protein. The sample includes a few hundred thousand distinct CDR3 sequences, 17% of them seen just once. The material sequenced was PBMCs, taken 4 to 6 days after the first yellow fever vaccination. Receptors were obtained from a man aged 18 to 30 who received the YFV17D yellow fever vaccine.

The chain recombines TRBV12-3 or TRBV12-4 with TRBJ1-1, with D uncertain. The V end lost 5 bases, the J end lost 5 bases, and 15 bases lay between the germline ends. This CDR3 contains 14 residues. CDR3 DNA sequence: TGTGCCAGCAGTGCCGCGGGAGCCGGGACTGAAGCTTTCTTT. As protein: CASSAAGAGTEAFF.

This chain uses TRBV12-3 or TRBV12-4 with TRBJ2-7; D unresolved. Trimming left V 7 bases short and J 0 bases short, with 10 bases between. There are 13 residues in the CDR3. In DNA, the CDR3 is TGTGCCAGCACCTCGGGCAGCTCCTACGAGCAGTACTTC. Amino acid sequence: CASTSGSSYEQYF.

The chain recombines TRBV7-3 with TRBJ2-1; D possibly corresponds to TRBD1 (6 bases). This CDR3 region has 14 residues. Germline V gene lookup returns CDR1 SGHTA and CDR2 FQGTGA. V was cut by 5 bases and J by 5 bases, with 13 bases left in between. The CDR3 nucleotides read TGTGCCAGCAGCACAGGGACCTCGCACAATGAGCAGTTCTTC. Its translation is CASSTGTSHNEQFF.

This clonotype was seen ten or more times. CDR3 sequence (DNA): TGTGCCAGCAGCTTAATCTTATTGGCAGGGGGGACCACAGATACGCAGTATTTT. Amino acids: CASSLILLAGGTTDTQYF. This chain uses TRBV11-2 with TRBJ2-3; tentatively, D is TRBD1 (7 bases). Germline loops: CDR1 SGHAT, CDR2 FQNNGV. The CDR3 spans 18 residues. Trimming pared 2 bases from V and 2 bases from J, leaving 20 bases between.

The chain joins TRBV4-1 to TRBJ1-5; 7 nucleotides line up with TRBD1. The germline gives CDR1 MGHRA, CDR2 YSYEKL. CDR3 length: 17 residues. V shed 0 bases and J 4 bases; nucleotides not matched to a gene: 9. The CDR3: CASSQDWGTENNQPQHF. The CDR3 bases are TGCGCCAGCAGCCAAGATTGGGGGACAGAGAATAATCAGCCCCAGCATTTT.

This clonotype was seen only a few times. The J gene is TRBJ1-5, the V gene TRBV4-1, with 10 bases matching TRBD1. V trimming: 4 bases; J trimming: 4 bases; junction bases outside the gene matches: 4. The CDR3 is made up of 15 amino acids. Germline loops: CDR1 MGHRA, CDR2 YSYEKL. The CDR3 region has the DNA TGCGCCAGCAGCCTTGGGACAGGGGATAATCAGCCCCAGCATTTT. The encoded protein is CASSLGTGDNQPQHF.

The chain has TRBV19 and TRBJ1-1, with TRBD1 identical over 7 bases. Germline-derived CDR1 and CDR2 are LNHDA and SQIVND (reference sequence). The CDR3 runs to 14 residues. Trimming took 5 bases from V and 1 from J; bases not matched to a gene: 4. The CDR3 region has the DNA TGTGCCAGTAGTGGGCGGACAGGGAACACTGAAGCTTTCTTT. Its translation is CASSGRTGNTEAFF.

In this sample, this clonotype turned up many times. The chain carries TRBV4-3 and TRBJ2-3; D call uncertain. V dropped 0 bases and J dropped 3 bases, with 7 bases sitting between them. The CDR3 sequence is 14 residues long. Per germline, CDR1 LGHNA and CDR2 YSLEER. The CDR3 protein is CASSQEAFTDTQYF. The CDR3 coding sequence is TGCGCCAGCAGCCAAGAAGCCTTTACAGATACGCAGTATTTT.

The V gene is TRBV7-8, the J gene TRBJ1-3; the D gene is possibly TRBD1 (5 bases). Deletions cut 1 base from V and 4 bases from J, with 8 bases between. Looked up from germline, CDR1 is SGHVS and CDR2 is FQNEAQ. The CDR3 sequence is 14 residues long. CDR3 sequence: CASSLGRAGNTIYF. DNA for the CDR3: TGTGCCAGCAGCTTAGGCAGGGCCGGAAACACCATATATTTT.

The genes are TRBV4-3 and TRBJ2-1; 8 bases map to TRBD2. This CDR3 contains 13 residues. Germline V gene sequence: CDR1 LGHNA, CDR2 YSLEER. V was clipped by 3 bases and J by 7 bases; unmatched bases: 2. This CDR3 reads CASSQGLGNEQFF. The CDR3 DNA is TGCGCCAGCAGCCAGGGACTAGGGAATGAGCAGTTCTTC.

The chain links TRBV29-1 to TRBJ2-5; no firm D call. V lost 4 bases and J 0 bases, leaving 6 bases between the germline ends. Per the germline V gene, CDR1 is SQVTM and CDR2 is ANQGSEA. The CDR3 has 12 amino acids. The CDR3 DNA is TGCAGCGTTGGTGGGTACCAAGAGACCCAGTACTTC. Translating gives CSVGGYQETQYF. Full variable domain (missing parts from reference TRBV29-1 and TRBJ2-5): SAVISQKPSRDICQRGTSLTIQCQVDSQVTMMFWYRQQPGQSLTLIATANQGSEATYESGFVIDKFPISRPNLTFSTLTVSNMSPEDSSIYLCSVGGYQETQYFGPGTRLLVL.

The V gene is TRBV7-2, the J gene TRBJ2-7; weak D call: TRBD1 (6 bases). The V end lost 2 bases, the J end lost 3 bases, and 14 bases lay between the germline ends. CDR1 and CDR2 (germline): SGHTA, FQGNSA. This CDR3 is 15 amino acids long. This chain's CDR3 is CASSLSPDSLYEQYV. For the CDR3, the DNA is TGTGCCAGCAGCTTATCACCGGACAGCCTCTACGAGCAGTACGTC.

About this clonotype itself: One junction end does not reproduce the germline sequence, and a read error may be involved. The gene calls are TRBV5-1 and TRBJ2-5; 8 bases match TRBD2. Germline CDR1 and CDR2: SGHRS and YFSETQ. This CDR3 has 12 amino acids. Here the CDR3 reads CASSLDGRGGNF. DNA of the CDR3: TGCGCCAGCAGCTTGGATGGTCGGGGGGGGAACTTC.

This clonotype was counted many times. This chain links TRBV11-1 with TRBJ1-1; the match to TRBD1 covers 9 bases. Germline loops: CDR1 SGHAT, CDR2 FQDESV (reference sequence). This CDR3 has 13 amino acids. V lost 5 bases, J lost 6 bases, and 4 bases stayed unmatched. In DNA, the CDR3 is TGTGCCAGCAGCCGACAGGGGGGCGCTGAAGCTTTCTTT. Translated: CASSRQGGAEAFF.

This sequence joins TRBV28 and TRBJ2-7; 10 bases are a match to TRBD2. Germline values: CDR1 MDHEN, CDR2 SYDVKM. The ends lost 3 bases at V and 4 bases at J; junction bases unmatched: 12. This CDR3 spans 17 amino acids. Written as DNA, the CDR3 is TGTGCCAGCAGTTTCTTAGGAGCGGGGGGGCCTTTATACGAGCAGTACTTC. This encodes CASSFLGAGGPLYEQYF.

This clonotype was counted only a few times. The chain links TRBV4-1 to TRBJ2-4, with TRBD2 matching 8 bases. The CDR3 consists of 14 residues. With 7 bases clipped from V and 1 base from J, the junction kept 3 bases outside the gene matches. Germline CDR1 is MGHRA and CDR2 is YSYEKL. This CDR3 is CASTGGAAKNIQYF. CDR3 DNA sequence: TGCGCCAGCACCGGGGGGGCTGCCAAAAACATTCAGTACTTC.

J is TRBJ2-1 and V is TRBV20-1; 8 positions match TRBD2. The CDR3 runs 16 residues. Germline V CDR1 and CDR2: DFQATT, SNEGSKA (reference sequence). The J segment lost 0 bases and the V segment lost 3 bases, leaving 7 bases of the junction unmatched. The CDR3 region has the DNA TGCAGTGCTAGGTCCCCCAGCGGGGGCTCCTACAATGAGCAGTTCTTC. Its protein is CSARSPSGGSYNEQFF.